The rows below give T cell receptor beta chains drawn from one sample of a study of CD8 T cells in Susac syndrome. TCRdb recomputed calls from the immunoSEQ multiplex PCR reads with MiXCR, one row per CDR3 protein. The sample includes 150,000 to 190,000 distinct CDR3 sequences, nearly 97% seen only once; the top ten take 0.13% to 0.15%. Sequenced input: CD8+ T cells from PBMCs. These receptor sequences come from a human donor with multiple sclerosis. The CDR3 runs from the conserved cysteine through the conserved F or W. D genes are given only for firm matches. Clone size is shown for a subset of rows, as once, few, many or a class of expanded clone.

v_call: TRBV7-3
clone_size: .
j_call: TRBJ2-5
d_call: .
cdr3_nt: TGTGCCAGCAGCTTGTCCCAGGGGGAGACCCAGTACTTC
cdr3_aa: CASSLSQGETQYF

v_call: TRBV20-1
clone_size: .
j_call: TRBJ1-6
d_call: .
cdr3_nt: TGCAGTGCTAGGCCCGGCGGGGACCACTATAATTCACCCCTCCACTTT
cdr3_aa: CSARPGGDHYNSPLHF

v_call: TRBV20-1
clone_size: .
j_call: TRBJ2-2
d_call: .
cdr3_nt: TGCAGTGCTAGAGATTGGGGTCGAACCGGGGAGCTGTTTTTT
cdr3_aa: CSARDWGRTGELFF

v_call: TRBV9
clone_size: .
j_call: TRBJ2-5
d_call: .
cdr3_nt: TGTGCCAGCAGCGTAGCTTGGTCAGGCGAAGAGACCCAGTACTTC
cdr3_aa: CASSVAWSGEETQYF

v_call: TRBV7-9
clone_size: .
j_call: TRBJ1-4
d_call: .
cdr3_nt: TGTGCCAGCCGCCTTAATGAAAAACTGTTTTTT
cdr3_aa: CASRLNEKLFF

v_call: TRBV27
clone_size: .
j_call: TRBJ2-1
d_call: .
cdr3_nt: TGTGCCAGCAGTTTGTGGGGGAGGTATGAGCAGTTCTTC
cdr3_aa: CASSLWGRYEQFF

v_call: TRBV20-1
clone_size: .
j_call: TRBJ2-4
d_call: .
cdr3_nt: TGCAGTGCCATTCATTCCAGGGGGGAAAACATTCAGTACTTC
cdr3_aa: CSAIHSRGENIQYF

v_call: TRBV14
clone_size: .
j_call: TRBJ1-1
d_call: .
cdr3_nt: TGTGCCAGCAGCCGAACAGGGAATGAGGGGGCTGAAGCTTTCTTT
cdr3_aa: CASSRTGNEGAEAFF

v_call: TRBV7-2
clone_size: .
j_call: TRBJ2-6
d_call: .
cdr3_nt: TGTGCCAGCAGCTTTTCTCGGGGGGCGTCCGGGGCCAACGTCCTGACTTTC
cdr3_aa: CASSFSRGASGANVLTF

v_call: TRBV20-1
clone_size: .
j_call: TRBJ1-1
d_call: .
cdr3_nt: TGCAGTGCTAGAGTCGGGGGTGGGGCTTTCTTT
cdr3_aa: CSARVGGGAFF

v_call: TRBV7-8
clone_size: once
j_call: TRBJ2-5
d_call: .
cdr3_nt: TGTGCCAGCAGCTTAGTGTCAGCCCGCGAGACCCAGTACTTC
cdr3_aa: CASSLVSARETQYF

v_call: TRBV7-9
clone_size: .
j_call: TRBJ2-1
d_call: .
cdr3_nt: TGTGCCAGCAGCTCGACTAGAAATGAGCAGTTCTTC
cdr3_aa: CASSSTRNEQFF

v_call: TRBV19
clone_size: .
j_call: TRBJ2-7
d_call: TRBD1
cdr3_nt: TGTGCCAGTAGTAAAGCCCCCGGGACAGGGGCCTACGAGCAGTACTTC
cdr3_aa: CASSKAPGTGAYEQYF

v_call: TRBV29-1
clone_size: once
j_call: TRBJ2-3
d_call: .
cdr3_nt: TGCAGCGATGACCCTTGGGATACGCAGTATTTT
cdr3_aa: CSDDPWDTQYF

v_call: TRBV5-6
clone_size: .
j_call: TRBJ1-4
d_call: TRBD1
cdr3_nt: TGTGCCAGCAGCTCACAACAGGGGAGAGGTGAAAAACTGTTTTTT
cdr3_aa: CASSSQQGRGEKLFF

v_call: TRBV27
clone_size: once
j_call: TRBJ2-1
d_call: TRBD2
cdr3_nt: TGTGCCTCCTCCACTAGCGGGGTCAGCAATGAGCAGTTCTTC
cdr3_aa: CASSTSGVSNEQFF